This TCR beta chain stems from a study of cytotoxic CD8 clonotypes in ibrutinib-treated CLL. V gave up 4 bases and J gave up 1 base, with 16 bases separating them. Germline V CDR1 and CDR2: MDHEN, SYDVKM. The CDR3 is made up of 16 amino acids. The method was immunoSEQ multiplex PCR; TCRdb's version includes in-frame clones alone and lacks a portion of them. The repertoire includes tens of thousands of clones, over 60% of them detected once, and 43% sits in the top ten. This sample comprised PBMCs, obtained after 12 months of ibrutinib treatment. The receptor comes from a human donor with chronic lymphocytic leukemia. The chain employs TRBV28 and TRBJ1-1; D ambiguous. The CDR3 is CASSSSPKAWNTEAFF. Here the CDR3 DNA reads TGTGCCAGCAGTTCCAGTCCGAAGGCCTGGAACACTGAAGCTTTCTTT.